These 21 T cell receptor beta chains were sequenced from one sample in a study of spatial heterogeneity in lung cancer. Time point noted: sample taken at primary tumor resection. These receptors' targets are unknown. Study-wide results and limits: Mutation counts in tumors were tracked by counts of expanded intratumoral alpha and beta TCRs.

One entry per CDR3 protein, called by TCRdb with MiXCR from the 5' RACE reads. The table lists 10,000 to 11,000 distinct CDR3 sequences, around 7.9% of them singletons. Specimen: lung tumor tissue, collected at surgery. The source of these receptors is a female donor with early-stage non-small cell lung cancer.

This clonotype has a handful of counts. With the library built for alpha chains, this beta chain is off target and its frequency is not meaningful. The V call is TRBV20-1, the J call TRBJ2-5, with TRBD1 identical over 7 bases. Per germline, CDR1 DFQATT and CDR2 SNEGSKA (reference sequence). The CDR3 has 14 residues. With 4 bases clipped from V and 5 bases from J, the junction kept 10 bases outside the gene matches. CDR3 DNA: TGCAGTGCTAACAGAGGGGGCGCAGGGGAGACCCAGTACTTC. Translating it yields CSANRGGAGETQYF.

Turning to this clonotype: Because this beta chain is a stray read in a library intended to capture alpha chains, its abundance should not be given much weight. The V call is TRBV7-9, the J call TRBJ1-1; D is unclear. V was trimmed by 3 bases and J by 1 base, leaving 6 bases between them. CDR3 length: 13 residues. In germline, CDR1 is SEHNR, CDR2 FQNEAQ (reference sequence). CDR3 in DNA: TGTGCCAGCAGCTTCGCTCAGAACACTGAAGCTTTCTTT. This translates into CASSFAQNTEAFF.

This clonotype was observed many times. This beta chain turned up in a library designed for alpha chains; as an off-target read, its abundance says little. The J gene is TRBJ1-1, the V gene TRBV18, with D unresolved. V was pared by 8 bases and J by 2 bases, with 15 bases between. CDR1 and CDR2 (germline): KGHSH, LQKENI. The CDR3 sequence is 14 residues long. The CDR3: CASIRTAVNTEAFF. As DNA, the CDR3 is TGTGCCAGCATACGAACCGCGGTTAACACTGAAGCTTTCTTT.

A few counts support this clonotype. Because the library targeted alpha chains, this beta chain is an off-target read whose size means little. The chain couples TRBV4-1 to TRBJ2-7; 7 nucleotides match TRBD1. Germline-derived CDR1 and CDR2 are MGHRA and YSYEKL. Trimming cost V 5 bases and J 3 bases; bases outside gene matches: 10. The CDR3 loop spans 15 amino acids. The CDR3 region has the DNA TGCGCCAGCAGCATAGAAGGTCCAGGGGGCTACGAGCAGTACTTC. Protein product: CASSIEGPGGYEQYF.

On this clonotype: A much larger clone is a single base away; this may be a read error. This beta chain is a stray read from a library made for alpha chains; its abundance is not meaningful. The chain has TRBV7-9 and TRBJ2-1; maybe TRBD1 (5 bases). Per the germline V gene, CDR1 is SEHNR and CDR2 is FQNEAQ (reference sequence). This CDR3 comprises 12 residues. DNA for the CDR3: TGTGCCAGCAGCCAACAGGACAATGAGAAGTTCTTC. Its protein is CASSQQDNEKFF.

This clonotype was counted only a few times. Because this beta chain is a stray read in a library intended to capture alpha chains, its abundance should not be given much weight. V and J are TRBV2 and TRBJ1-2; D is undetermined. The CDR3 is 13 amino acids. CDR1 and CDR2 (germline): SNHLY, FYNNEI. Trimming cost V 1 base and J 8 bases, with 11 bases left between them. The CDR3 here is CASSEVVGGGYTF. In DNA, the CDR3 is TGTGCCAGCAGTGAAGTGGTAGGCGGAGGCTACACCTTC.

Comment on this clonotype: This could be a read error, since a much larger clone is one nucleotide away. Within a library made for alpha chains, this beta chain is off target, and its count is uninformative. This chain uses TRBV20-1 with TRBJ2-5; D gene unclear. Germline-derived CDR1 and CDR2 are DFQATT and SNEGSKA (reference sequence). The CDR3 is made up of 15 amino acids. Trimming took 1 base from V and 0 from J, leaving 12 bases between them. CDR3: CSARGGTLNQETQYF. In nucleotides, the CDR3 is TGCAGTGCTAGAGGGGGAACCCTGAACCAAGAGACCCAGTACTTC.

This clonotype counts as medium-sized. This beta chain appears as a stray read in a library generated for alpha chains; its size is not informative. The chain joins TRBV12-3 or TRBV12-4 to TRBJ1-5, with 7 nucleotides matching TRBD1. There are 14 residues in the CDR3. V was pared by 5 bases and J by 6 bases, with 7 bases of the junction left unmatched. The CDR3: CASSRDSEGQPQHF. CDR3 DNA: TGTGCCAGCAGTCGGGACAGCGAGGGTCAGCCCCAGCATTTT.

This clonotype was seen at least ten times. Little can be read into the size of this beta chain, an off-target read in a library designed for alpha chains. CDR3 loop: CASSLAGAPDTQYF. In nucleotides, the CDR3 is TGTGCCAGTAGCCTAGCGGGGGCGCCAGATACGCAGTATTTT. The chain has TRBV6-6 and TRBJ2-3; 10 positions match TRBD2. Losses at the gene ends were 9 bases for V and 4 bases for J; bases not matched to a gene: 7. Germline-derived CDR1 and CDR2 are MNHNY and SVGAGI (reference sequence). The CDR3 totals 14 residues.

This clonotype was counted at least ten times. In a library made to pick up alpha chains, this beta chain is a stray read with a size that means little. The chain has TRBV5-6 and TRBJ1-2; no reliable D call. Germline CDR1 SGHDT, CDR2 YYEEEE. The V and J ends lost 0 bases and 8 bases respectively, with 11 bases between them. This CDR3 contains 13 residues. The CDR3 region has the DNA TGTGCCAGCAGCTTGGAAGAAGATGGGGGCTACACCTTC. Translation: CASSLEEDGGYTF.

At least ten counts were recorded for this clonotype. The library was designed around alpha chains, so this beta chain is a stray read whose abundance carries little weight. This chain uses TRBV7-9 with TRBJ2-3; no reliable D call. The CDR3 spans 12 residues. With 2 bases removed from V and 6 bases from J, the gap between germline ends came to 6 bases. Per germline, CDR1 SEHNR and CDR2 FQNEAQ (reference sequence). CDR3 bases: TGTGCCAGCAGCTTATCCGGGGATACGCAGTATTTT. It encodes CASSLSGDTQYF. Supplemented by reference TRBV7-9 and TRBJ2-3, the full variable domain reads DTGVSQNPRHKITKRGQNVTFRCDPISEHNRLYWYRQTLGQGPEFLTYFQNEAQLEKSRLLSDRFSAERPKGSFSTLEIQRTEQGDSAMYLCASSLSGDTQYFGPGTRLTVL.

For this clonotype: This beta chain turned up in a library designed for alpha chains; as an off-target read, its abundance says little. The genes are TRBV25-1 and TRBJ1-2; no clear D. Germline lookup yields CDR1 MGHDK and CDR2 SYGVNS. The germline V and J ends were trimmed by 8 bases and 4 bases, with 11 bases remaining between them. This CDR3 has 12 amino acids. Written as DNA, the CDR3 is TGTGCCAGCGGACGGAGAGTCTATGGCTACACCTTC. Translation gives CASGRRVYGYTF.

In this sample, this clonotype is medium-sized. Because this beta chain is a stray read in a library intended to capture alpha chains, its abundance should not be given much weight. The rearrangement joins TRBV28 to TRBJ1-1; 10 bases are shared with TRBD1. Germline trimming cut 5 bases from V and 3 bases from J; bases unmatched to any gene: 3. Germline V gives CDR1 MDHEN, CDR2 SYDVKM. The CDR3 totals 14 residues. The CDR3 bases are TGTGCCAGCAGTAGGACAGGGGGGGACACTGAAGCTTTCTTT. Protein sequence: CASSRTGGDTEAFF.

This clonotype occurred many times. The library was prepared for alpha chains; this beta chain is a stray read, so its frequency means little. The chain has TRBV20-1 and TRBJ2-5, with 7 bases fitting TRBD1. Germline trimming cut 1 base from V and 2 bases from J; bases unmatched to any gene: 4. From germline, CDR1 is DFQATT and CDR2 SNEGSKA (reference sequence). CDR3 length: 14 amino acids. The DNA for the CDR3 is TGCAGTGCTAGAGCCGACAGGGATCAAGAGACCCAGTACTTC. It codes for CSARADRDQETQYF.

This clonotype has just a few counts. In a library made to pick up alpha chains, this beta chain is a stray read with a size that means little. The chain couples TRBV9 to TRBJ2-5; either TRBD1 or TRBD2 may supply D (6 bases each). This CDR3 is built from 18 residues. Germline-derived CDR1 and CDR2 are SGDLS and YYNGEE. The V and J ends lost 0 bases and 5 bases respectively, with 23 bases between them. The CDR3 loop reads CASSVAPSRGLGRETQYF. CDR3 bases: TGTGCCAGCAGCGTAGCTCCTAGCAGGGGCCTGGGGAGGGAGACCCAGTACTTC.

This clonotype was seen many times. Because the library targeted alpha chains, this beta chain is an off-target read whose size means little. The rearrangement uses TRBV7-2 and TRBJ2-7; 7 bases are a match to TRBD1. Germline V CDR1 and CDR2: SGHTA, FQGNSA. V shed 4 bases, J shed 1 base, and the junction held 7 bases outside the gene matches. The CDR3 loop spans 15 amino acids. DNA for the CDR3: TGTGCCAGCAGCTCAGCCGGGACAGAGTCCTACGAGCAGTACTTC. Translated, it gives CASSSAGTESYEQYF.

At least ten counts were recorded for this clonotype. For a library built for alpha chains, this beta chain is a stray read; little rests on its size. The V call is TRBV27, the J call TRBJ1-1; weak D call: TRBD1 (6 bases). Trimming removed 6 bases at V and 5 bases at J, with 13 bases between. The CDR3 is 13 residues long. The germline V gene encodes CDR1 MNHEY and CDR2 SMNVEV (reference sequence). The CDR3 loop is CASRQQGRTEAFF. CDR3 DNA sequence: TGTGCCAGCAGACAACAGGGAAGGACTGAAGCTTTCTTT.

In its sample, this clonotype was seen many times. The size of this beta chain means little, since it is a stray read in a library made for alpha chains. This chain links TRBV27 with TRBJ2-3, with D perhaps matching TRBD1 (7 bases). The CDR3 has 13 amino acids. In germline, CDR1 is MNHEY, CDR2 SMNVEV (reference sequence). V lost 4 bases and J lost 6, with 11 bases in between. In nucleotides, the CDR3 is TGTGCCAGCAGTTGGGCAGGGGGGGATACGCAGTATTTT. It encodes CASSWAGGDTQYF.

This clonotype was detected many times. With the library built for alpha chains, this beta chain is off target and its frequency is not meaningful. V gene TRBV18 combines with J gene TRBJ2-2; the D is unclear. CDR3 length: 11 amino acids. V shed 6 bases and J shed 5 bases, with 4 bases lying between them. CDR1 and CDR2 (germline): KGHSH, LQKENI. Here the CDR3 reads CASSGTGELFF. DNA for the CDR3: TGTGCCAGCTCCGGAACCGGGGAGCTGTTTTTT.

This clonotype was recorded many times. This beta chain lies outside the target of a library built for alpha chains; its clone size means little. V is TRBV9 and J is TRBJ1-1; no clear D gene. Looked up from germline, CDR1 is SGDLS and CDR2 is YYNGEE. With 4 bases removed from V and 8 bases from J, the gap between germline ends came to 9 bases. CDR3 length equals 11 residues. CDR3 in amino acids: CASSPTVEAFF. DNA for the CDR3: TGTGCCAGCAGCCCCACGGTCGAAGCTTTCTTT.

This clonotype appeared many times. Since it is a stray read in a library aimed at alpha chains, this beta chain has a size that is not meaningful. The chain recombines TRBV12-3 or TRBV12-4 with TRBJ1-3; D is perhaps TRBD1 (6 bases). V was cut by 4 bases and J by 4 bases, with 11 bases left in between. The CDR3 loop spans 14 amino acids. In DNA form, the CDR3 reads TGTGCCAGCAGTTCCGGGACATCAGGAAACACCATATATTTT. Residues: CASSSGTSGNTIYF.